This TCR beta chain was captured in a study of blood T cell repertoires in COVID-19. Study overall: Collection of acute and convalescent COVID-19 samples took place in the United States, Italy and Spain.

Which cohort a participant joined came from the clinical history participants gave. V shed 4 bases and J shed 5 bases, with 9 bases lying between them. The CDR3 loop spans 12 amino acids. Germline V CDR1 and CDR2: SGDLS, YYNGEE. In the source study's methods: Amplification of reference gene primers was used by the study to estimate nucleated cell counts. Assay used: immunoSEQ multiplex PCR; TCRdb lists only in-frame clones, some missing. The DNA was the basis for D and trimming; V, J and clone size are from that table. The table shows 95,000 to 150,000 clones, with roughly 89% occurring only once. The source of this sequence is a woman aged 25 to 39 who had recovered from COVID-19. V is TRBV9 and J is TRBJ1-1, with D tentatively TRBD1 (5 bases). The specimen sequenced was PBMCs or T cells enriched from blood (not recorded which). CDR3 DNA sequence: TGTGCCAGCAGCCGGGGGGTTACTGAAGCTTTCTTT. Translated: CASSRGVTEAFF.